This T cell receptor beta chain originates from a study of T cell changes during pregnancy in multiple sclerosis. The table came from immunoSEQ multiplex PCR; TCRdb's copy has only in-frame clones and leaves some out. In the table there are about 97,000 clones, more than 85% of which are singletons. Per the germline V gene, CDR1 is SEHNR and CDR2 is FQNEAQ (reference sequence). The CDR3 extends over 11 amino acids. The V end lost 1 base, the J end lost 7 bases, and 5 bases lay between the germline ends. The clonotype originates from a female donor with multiple sclerosis, enrolled in a pregnancy study. This chain connects TRBV7-9 to TRBJ2-7, with a possible D match to TRBD2 (5 bases). Sequencing used peripheral blood, obtained in the second trimester of pregnancy. The CDR3 sequence is CASSLGREQYF. The CDR3 DNA follows: TGTGCCAGCAGCTTAGGGAGGGAGCAGTACTTC.